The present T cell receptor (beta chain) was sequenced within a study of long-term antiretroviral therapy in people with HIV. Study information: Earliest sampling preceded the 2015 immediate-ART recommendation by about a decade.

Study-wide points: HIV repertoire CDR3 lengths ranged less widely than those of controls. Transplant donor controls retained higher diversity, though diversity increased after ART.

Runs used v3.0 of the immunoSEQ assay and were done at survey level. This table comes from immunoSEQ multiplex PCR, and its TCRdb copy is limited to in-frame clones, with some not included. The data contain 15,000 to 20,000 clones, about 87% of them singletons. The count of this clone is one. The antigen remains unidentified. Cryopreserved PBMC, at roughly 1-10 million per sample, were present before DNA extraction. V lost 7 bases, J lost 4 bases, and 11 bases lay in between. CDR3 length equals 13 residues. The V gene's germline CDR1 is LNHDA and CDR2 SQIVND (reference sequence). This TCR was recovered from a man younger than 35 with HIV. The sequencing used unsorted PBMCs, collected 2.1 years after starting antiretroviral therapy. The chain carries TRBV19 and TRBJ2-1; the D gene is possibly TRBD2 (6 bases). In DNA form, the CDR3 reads TGTGCCAGTACCGCCGGGACTTACAATGAGCAGTTCTTC. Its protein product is CASTAGTYNEQFF. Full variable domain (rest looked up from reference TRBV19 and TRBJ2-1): DGGITQSPKYLFRKEGQNVTLSCEQNLNHDAMYWYRQDPGQGLRLIYYSQIVNDFQKGDIAEGYSVSREKKESFPLTVTSAQKNPTAFYLCASTAGTYNEQFFGPGTRLTVL.